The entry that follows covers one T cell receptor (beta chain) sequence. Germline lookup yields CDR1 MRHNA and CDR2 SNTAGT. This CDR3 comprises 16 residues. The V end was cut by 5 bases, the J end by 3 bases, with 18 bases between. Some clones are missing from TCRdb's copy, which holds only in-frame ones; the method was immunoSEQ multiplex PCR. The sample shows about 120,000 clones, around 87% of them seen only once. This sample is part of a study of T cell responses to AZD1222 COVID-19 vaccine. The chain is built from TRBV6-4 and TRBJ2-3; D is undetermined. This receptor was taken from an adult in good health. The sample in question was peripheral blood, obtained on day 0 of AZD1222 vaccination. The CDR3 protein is CASSQLAASRTDTQYF. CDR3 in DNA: TGTGCCAGCAGTCAACTCGCCGCGAGTCGTACAGATACGCAGTATTTT.